A single sample gave rise to the 8 T cell receptor beta chains below, sequenced in a study of cytomegalovirus exposure and HLA in healthy donors. Primers: 60 Vbeta forward and 13 Jbeta reverse. The method was immunoSEQ multiplex PCR; TCRdb's version includes in-frame clones alone and lacks a portion of them. The data hold 100,000 to 150,000 clones, with just under 75% observed a single time. Sequencing was performed on PBMCs. These TCRs come from a man in his fifties or sixties in good health and CMV-seropositive.

This chain connects TRBV2 to TRBJ2-3, with D possibly matching TRBD1 (5 bases). The germline gives CDR1 SNHLY, CDR2 FYNNEI. The V gene lost 5 bases and the J gene lost 4 bases, with 7 bases spanning the gap. This CDR3 spans 12 amino acids. The chain's CDR3 is CASSSRADTQYF. CDR3 in DNA: TGTGCCAGCAGTTCCAGGGCAGATACGCAGTATTTT.

The chain couples TRBV15 to TRBJ2-4, with 11 nucleotides matching TRBD2. The V segment lost 0 bases and the J segment 9 bases; nucleotides outside the gene matches: 7. Germline V CDR1 and CDR2: LNHNV, YYDKDF (reference sequence). The CDR3 length is 16 residues. This chain's CDR3 is CATSRDKGTSGGIQYF. The CDR3 region has the DNA TGTGCCACCAGCAGAGATAAAGGGACTAGCGGTGGCATTCAGTACTTC. The variable domain in full, completed from reference TRBV15 and TRBJ2-4, reads DAMVIQNPRYQVTQFGKPVTLSCSQTLNHNVMYWYQQKSSQAPKLLFHYYDKDFNNEADTPDNFQSRRPNTSFCFLDIRSPGLGDTAMYLCATSRDKGTSGGIQYFGAGTRLSVL.

V is TRBV28 and J is TRBJ2-3; 7 bases agree with TRBD1. With V trimmed by 5 bases and J by 2 bases, 10 bases remained unmatched. The CDR3 consists of 16 residues. Germline values: CDR1 MDHEN, CDR2 SYDVKM. CDR3 sequence: CASSRSWTGLTDTQYF. The CDR3 bases are TGTGCCAGCAGTCGTAGCTGGACAGGTCTCACAGATACGCAGTATTTT.

This chain connects TRBV6-6 to TRBJ2-7, with 8 bases matching TRBD2. CDR1 and CDR2 (germline): MNHNY, SVGAGI (reference sequence). This CDR3 comprises 15 residues. V was pared by 5 bases and J by 1 base, with 7 bases of the junction left unmatched. The CDR3 DNA sequence: TGTGCCAGCAGTACTTCTAGCGGGCCGTCCTACGAGCAGTACTTC. Translating gives CASSTSSGPSYEQYF.

This clone was counted between two and nine times. This chain uses TRBV30 with TRBJ1-2; TRBD1 might be the D (6 bases). There are 15 residues in the CDR3. Germline V gene sequence: CDR1 GTSNPN, CDR2 SVGIG (reference sequence). V lost 2 bases and J lost 0, with 13 bases in between. This CDR3 is CAWSRLQGANYGYTF. In DNA form, the CDR3 reads TGTGCCTGGAGTAGACTACAGGGAGCTAACTATGGCTACACCTTC.

The V call is TRBV19, the J call TRBJ2-3; weak D call: TRBD2 (6 bases). Per germline, CDR1 LNHDA and CDR2 SQIVND (reference sequence). The CDR3 has 15 residues. Trimming removed 6 bases from V and 0 bases from J, with 13 bases in between. CDR3 region: CASSNHRGSTDTQYF. The CDR3 DNA sequence: TGTGCCAGTAGCAACCACCGGGGGAGCACAGATACGCAGTATTTT.

The chain couples TRBV29-1 to TRBJ1-3; TRBD1 agrees at 7 bases. The V and J ends lost 4 bases and 4 bases, in that order; junction bases with no gene match: 10. This CDR3 is built from 15 residues. The germline gives CDR1 SQVTM, CDR2 ANQGSEA. The CDR3 region is CSVARGDLAGNTIYF. Written as DNA, the CDR3 is TGCAGCGTTGCCAGGGGGGATTTGGCGGGAAACACCATATATTTT.

J is TRBJ2-7 and V is TRBV6-5; 9 bases are shared with TRBD2. The trim removed 0 bases at V and 4 bases at J, leaving 4 bases unmatched. In germline, CDR1 is MNHEY, CDR2 SVGAGI. The CDR3 loop spans 15 amino acids. CDR3 sequence reads: CASSYSISGGYEQYF. The DNA of the CDR3 is TGTGCCAGCAGTTACTCGATTAGCGGGGGTTACGAGCAGTACTTC.